A selection of T cell receptor beta chains follows, all from one sample in a study of Graves' ophthalmopathy and Graves' hyperthyroidism. MiXCR was run by TCRdb on the multiplex PCR reads, yielding one entry per CDR3 protein. In the table there are about 740,000 distinct CDR3 sequences, roughly 41% of which are singletons. The sample consisted of peripheral blood. These receptors originate from an adult man with Graves' ophthalmopathy. The CDR3 runs from the conserved cysteine through the conserved F or W. The listing skips clone size in some rows; elsewhere it reads once, few, many or a size class.

>TRBV7-2|few|15
CASSTMDSRTGELFF
>TRBV29-1|many|12
CSVVGGGDEQYF
>TRBV10-2|NA|14
CASSPETVQETQYF
>TRBV5-6|few|15
CASSFFHDSPYEQYF
>TRBV7-2|NA|17
CASSLQLAGAAGETQYF
>TRBV2|many|14
CASSPPGGSYEQYF
>TRBV10-3|few|15
CASSSGLSSNQPQHF
>TRBV29-1|many|13
CSVGVGPNYGYTF
>TRBV29-1|many|14
CSVEDTISGNTIYF
>TRBV7-2|many|17
CASSLHRPGASSTEAFF
>TRBV29-1|many|13
CSGRQGSGNTIYF
>TRBV7-9|NA|17
CASSLFPPGDGSYEQYF
>TRBV4-2|NA|15
CASSQALGTDYGYTF
>TRBV12-3/TRBV12-4|many|14
CASSFGTGNQPQHF
>TRBV20-1|many|13
CSARDLQGTEAFF
>TRBV7-2|NA|16
CASSLAGPGQKYEQYF
>TRBV7-2|many|14
CASSLEAENTEAFF
>TRBV6-1|few|13
CASKGTDNSPLHF